The 9 T cell receptor beta chains in this list originate from one sample, sequenced in a study of early T cells in non-severe SARS-CoV-2 infection. TCRdb called the 5' RACE reads again in MiXCR, with one record for every CDR3 protein. In the table there are over 100,000 distinct CDR3 sequences, approximately 14% of which are singletons. The sample taken for sequencing was whole blood. Receptor source: an adult who was a healthcare worker with PCR-confirmed SARS-CoV-2 infection or an uninfected control (not recorded which).

This clonotype showed up just once. This chain uses TRBV20-1 with TRBJ2-1; 8 bases are shared with TRBD2. Per germline, CDR1 DFQATT and CDR2 SNEGSKA (reference sequence). The CDR3 contains 13 residues. Trimming cost V 3 bases and J 10 bases; bases outside gene matches: 8. The CDR3 nucleotides read TGCAGTGCTAGCGGGAGGGCCTTATACGAGCAGTTCTTC. Protein: CSASGRALYEQFF.

This clonotype was counted only a few times. J is TRBJ1-6 and V is TRBV5-1; D unresolved. This CDR3 is built from 16 residues. V was trimmed by 0 bases and J by 0 bases, leaving 7 bases between them. Germline V CDR1 and CDR2: SGHRS, YFSETQ. CDR3 amino acids: CASSLGESSYNSPLHF. The DNA for the CDR3 is TGCGCCAGCAGCTTGGGTGAGAGCTCCTATAATTCACCCCTCCACTTT.

This clonotype was found a few times. This chain connects TRBV20-1 to TRBJ2-7, with D tentatively TRBD1 (5 bases). The CDR3 covers 13 residues. Germline lookup yields CDR1 DFQATT and CDR2 SNEGSKA (reference sequence). V lost 5 bases and J 2 bases, leaving 13 bases between the germline ends. The CDR3 DNA reads TGCAGTGCTCCCGGACAAATACCCTACGAGCAGTACTTC. This encodes CSAPGQIPYEQYF.

This clonotype has a handful of counts. The rearrangement links TRBV6-2 or TRBV6-3 to TRBJ2-1; 7 positions agree with TRBD1. The CDR3 is 15 residues long. Germline CDR1 is MNHEY and CDR2 is SVGEGT. The junction had 12 bases not matched to a gene; V was cut back by 5 bases and J by 8 bases. CDR3 sequence reads: CASSPDREIFHEQFF. The DNA for the CDR3 is TGTGCCAGCAGTCCTGACAGGGAAATCTTCCATGAGCAGTTCTTC.

The sample holds a few counts of this clonotype. The rearrangement uses TRBV6-2 or TRBV6-3 and TRBJ2-1; the match to TRBD2 covers 9 bases. The CDR3 totals 15 residues. The V gene's germline CDR1 is MNHEY and CDR2 SVGEGT. J gave up 9 bases and V 2 bases, and 8 bases lay outside the gene matches. As DNA, the CDR3 is TGTGCCAGCAGTTACACGGGACTAGCCACCGGTGAGCAGTTCTTC. It translates to CASSYTGLATGEQFF.

This clonotype was seen only a few times. J is TRBJ2-1 and V is TRBV6-5, with no clear D. The V end lost 0 bases, the J end lost 10 bases, and 13 bases lay between the germline ends. The CDR3 covers 14 residues. Germline assignment: CDR1 MNHEY and CDR2 SVGAGI. The CDR3 DNA sequence: TGTGCCAGCAGTTACTCTACCGAGCTAATCGAGCAGTTCTTC. This translates into CASSYSTELIEQFF.

This clonotype was found many times. This chain connects TRBV20-1 to TRBJ2-4; D not certain. Looked up from germline, CDR1 is DFQATT and CDR2 is SNEGSKA (reference sequence). This CDR3 has 12 residues. The V gene lost 6 bases and the J gene lost 3 bases, with 9 bases spanning the gap. DNA of the CDR3: TGCAGTGCCCCCTACGGCAAAAACATTCAGTACTTC. Its protein product is CSAPYGKNIQYF.

The chain recombines TRBV28 with TRBJ2-3; no definite D call. The CDR3 consists of 14 residues. Deletions cut 3 bases from V and 5 bases from J, with 12 bases between. Germline V CDR1 and CDR2: MDHEN, SYDVKM. CDR3 residues: CASSLSRSLDTQYF. DNA for the CDR3: TGTGCCAGCAGTTTGAGTCGGAGTTTAGATACGCAGTATTTT.

This clonotype was detected only a few times. The CDR3 bases are TGCGCCAGCAGAATGCAGGGGGTAGGAAACACCATATATTTT. This encodes CASRMQGVGNTIYF. The chain joins TRBV5-1 to TRBJ1-3, with 7 positions matching TRBD1. V lost 5 bases and J lost 4; bases outside the gene matches: 6. The germline V gene encodes CDR1 SGHRS and CDR2 YFSETQ. The CDR3 extends over 14 amino acids.